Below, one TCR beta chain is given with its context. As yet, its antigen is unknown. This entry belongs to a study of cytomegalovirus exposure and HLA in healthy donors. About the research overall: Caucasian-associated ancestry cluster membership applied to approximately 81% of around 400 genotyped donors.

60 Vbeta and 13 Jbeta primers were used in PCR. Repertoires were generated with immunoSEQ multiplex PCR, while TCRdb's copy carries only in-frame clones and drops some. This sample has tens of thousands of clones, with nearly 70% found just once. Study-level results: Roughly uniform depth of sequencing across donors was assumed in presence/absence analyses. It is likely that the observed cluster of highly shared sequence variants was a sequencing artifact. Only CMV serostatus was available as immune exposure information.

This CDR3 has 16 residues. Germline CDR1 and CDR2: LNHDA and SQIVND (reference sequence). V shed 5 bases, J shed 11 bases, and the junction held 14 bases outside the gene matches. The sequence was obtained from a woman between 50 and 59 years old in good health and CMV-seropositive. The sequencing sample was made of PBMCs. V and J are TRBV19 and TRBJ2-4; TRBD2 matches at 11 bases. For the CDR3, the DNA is TGTGCCAGTAGTCCGGGACTAGCGGCTACAAGGGAGGTTCAGTACTTC. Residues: CASSPGLAATREVQYF.